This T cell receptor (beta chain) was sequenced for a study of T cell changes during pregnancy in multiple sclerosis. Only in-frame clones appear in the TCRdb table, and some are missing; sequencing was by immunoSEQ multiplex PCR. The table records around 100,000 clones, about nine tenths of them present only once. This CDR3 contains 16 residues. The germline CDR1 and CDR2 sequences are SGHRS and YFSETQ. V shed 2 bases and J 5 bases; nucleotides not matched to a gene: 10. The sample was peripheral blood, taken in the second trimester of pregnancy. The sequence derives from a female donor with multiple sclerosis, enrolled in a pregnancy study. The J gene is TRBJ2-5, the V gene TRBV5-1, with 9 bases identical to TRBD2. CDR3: CASSFLASGAPETQYF. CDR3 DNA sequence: TGCGCCAGCAGCTTTCTGGCTAGCGGGGCCCCCGAGACCCAGTACTTC.